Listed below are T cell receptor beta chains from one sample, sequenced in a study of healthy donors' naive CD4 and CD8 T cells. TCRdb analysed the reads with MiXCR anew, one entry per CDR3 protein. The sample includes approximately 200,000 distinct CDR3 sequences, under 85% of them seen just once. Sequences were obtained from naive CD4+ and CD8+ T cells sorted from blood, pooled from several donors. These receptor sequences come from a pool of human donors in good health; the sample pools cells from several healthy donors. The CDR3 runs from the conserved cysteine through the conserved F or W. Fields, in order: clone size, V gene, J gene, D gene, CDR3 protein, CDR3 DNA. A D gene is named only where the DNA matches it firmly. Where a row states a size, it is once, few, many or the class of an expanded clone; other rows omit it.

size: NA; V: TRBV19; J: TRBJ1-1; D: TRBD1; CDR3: CATRGQGFRETEAFF; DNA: TGTGCTACCAGGGGACAGGGGTTCAGGGAGACTGAAGCTTTCTTT
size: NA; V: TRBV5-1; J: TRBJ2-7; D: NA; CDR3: CASSLGDFKQYF; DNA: TGTGCCAGCAGCTTGGGAGACTTCAAGCAGTACTTC
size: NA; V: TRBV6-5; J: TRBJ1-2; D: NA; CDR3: CASSRDGTEYGYTF; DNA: TGTGCCAGCAGTCGGGACGGAACTGAATATGGCTACACCTTC
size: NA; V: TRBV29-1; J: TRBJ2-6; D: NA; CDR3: CSVELGSSGANVLTF; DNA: TGCAGCGTTGAATTAGGAAGCTCTGGGGCCAACGTCCTGACTTTC
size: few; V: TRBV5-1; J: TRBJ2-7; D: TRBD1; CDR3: CASRTGTDSYEQYF; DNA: TGCGCCAGCAGAACCGGGACAGACTCCTACGAGCAGTACTTC
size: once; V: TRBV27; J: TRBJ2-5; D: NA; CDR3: CASSFANRGAVETQYF; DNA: TGTGCCAGCAGTTTTGCGAATCGGGGGGCGGTGGAGACCCAGTACTTC
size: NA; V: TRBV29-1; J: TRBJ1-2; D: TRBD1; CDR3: CSLAERTGHGYTF; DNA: TGCAGCTTGGCCGAACGGACAGGGCATGGCTACACCTTC
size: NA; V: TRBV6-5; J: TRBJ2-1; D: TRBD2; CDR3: CASSYEASGGGEQFF; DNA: TGTGCCAGCAGTTACGAGGCTAGCGGTGGAGGTGAGCAGTTCTTC
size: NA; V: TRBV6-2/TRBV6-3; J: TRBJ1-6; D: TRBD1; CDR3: CASSRGTAVNDSPLHF; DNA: TGTGCCAGCAGCCGAGGGACAGCCGTGAACGATTCACCCCTCCACTTT
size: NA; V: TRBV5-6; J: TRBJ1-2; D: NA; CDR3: CASSLDRESGYTF; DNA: TGTGCCAGCAGCTTGGACAGGGAGAGTGGCTACACCTTC
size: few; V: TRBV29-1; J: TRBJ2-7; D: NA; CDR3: CSVRWDYEQYF; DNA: TGCAGCGTTAGGTGGGACTACGAGCAGTACTTC
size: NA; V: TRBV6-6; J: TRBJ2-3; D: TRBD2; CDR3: CASSYGGAGSSDTQYF; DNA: TGTGCCAGCAGTTACGGGGGAGCGGGGTCCTCAGATACGCAGTATTTT
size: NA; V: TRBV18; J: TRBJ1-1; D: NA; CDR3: CASSPPLGRANTEAFF; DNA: TGTGCCAGCTCACCGCCCCTTGGCAGGGCGAACACTGAAGCTTTCTTT
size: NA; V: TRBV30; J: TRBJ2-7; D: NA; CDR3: CAWSKGRDSRSYEQYF; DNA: TGTGCCTGGAGCAAAGGCCGGGACTCTCGCTCCTACGAGCAGTACTTC
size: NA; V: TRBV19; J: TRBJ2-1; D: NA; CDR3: CASSTQDSYNEQFF; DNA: TGTGCCAGTAGTACGCAGGACTCCTACAATGAGCAGTTCTTC
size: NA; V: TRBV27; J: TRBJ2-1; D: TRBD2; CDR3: CASSPQGVGLAVHEQFF; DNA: TGTGCCAGCAGCCCTCAGGGCGTGGGACTAGCGGTACATGAGCAGTTCTTC
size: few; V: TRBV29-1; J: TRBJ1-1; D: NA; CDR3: CSVEEGNTEAFF; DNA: TGCAGCGTTGAAGAAGGGAACACTGAAGCTTTCTTT
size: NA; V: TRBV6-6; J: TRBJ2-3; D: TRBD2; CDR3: CASSSSLAGDTQYF; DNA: TGTGCCAGCAGTTCTAGTCTAGCGGGAGATACGCAGTATTTT
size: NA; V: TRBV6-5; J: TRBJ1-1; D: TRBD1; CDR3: CASRAGQSTEAFF; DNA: TGTGCCAGCAGAGCGGGACAGAGCACTGAAGCTTTCTTT
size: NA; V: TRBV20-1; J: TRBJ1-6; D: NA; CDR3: CSARGGAQTYNSPLHF; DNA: TGCAGTGCTAGAGGGGGCGCCCAGACTTATAATTCACCCCTCCACTTT
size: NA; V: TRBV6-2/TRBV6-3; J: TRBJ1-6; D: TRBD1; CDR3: CASSYRTGADNSPLHF; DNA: TGTGCCAGCAGTTACCGGACAGGGGCAGATAATTCACCCCTCCACTTT
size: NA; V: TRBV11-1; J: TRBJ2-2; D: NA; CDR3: CAGGHLNTGELFF; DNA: TGTGCCGGAGGACATTTGAACACCGGGGAGCTGTTTTTT
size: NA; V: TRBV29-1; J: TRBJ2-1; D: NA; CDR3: CSVVITRAQEQFF; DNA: TGCAGCGTTGTGATTACCCGAGCGCAAGAGCAGTTCTTC
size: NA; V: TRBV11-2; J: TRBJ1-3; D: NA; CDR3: CASSLALGAGNTIYF; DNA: TGTGCCAGCAGCTTAGCCCTAGGAGCTGGAAACACCATATATTTT
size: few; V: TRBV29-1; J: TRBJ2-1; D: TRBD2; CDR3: CSVETSGWQQFF; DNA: TGCAGCGTTGAGACTAGCGGGTGGCAGCAGTTCTTC
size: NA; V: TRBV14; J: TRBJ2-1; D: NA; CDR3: CASSQLMALYNEQFF; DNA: TGTGCCAGCAGCCAACTTATGGCCCTTTACAATGAGCAGTTCTTC
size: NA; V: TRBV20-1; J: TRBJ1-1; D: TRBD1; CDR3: CSARPPRWGDRGISEAFF; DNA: TGCAGTGCTAGACCTCCCAGGTGGGGGGACAGGGGGATCAGTGAAGCTTTCTTT
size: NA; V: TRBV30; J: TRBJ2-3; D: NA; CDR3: CAWSPFGDTQYF; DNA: TGTGCCTGGAGTCCCTTCGGAGATACGCAGTATTTT
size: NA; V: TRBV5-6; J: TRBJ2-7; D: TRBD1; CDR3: CASSSGTVNEQYF; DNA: TGTGCCAGCAGCTCTGGGACAGTGAACGAGCAGTACTTC
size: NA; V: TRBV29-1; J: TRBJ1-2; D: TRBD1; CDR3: CSVAGQGRGYTF; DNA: TGCAGCGTTGCGGGACAGGGGCGAGGCTACACCTTC
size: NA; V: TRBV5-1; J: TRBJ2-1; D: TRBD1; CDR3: CASRRTGWHEQFF; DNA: TGCGCCAGCAGGAGGACAGGGTGGCATGAGCAGTTCTTC
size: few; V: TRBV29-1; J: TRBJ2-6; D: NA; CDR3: CSVAIPGANVLTF; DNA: TGCAGCGTTGCGATTCCTGGGGCCAACGTCCTGACTTTC
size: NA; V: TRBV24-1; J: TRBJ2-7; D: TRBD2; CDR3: CATSDSSSGGTHEQYF; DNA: TGTGCCACCAGTGACTCATCTAGCGGGGGGACCCACGAGCAGTACTTC
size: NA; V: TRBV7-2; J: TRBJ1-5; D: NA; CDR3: CASSQGQGMQPQHF; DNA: TGTGCCAGCAGCCAGGGGCAGGGTATGCAGCCCCAGCATTTT
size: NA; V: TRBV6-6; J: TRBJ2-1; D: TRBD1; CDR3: CASTTPGQPYNEQFF; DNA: TGTGCCAGCACCACCCCGGGACAGCCCTACAATGAGCAGTTCTTC
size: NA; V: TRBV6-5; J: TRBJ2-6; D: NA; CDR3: CASSSFSGANVLTF; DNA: TGTGCCAGCAGTTCCTTTAGTGGGGCCAACGTCCTGACTTTC
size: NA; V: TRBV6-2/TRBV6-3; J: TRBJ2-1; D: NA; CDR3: CASRGDFYNEQFF; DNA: TGTGCCAGCAGAGGGGACTTTTACAATGAGCAGTTCTTC
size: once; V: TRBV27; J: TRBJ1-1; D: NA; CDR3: CASSLSVVSEAFF; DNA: TGTGCCAGCAGTTTATCTGTCGTGTCTGAAGCTTTCTTT
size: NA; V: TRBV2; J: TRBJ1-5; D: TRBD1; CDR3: CASSDVPDRDNQPQHF; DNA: TGTGCCAGCAGTGACGTTCCGGACAGGGACAATCAGCCCCAGCATTTT
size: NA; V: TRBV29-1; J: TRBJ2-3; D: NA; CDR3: CSAAGLTDTQYF; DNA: TGCAGCGCGGCGGGACTTACAGATACGCAGTATTTT
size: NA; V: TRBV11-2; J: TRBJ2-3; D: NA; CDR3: CASSQPGYTDTQYF; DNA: TGTGCCAGCAGCCAACCGGGGTATACAGATACGCAGTATTTT
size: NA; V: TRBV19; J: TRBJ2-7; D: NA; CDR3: CASSPSSWEQYF; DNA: TGTGCCAGTAGCCCCAGTTCGTGGGAGCAGTACTTC
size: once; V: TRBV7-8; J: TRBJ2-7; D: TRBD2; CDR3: CASSLVGTSGSREQYF; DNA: TGTGCCAGCAGCTTAGTTGGGACTAGCGGGAGTAGGGAGCAGTACTTC
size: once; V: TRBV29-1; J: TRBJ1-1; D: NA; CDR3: CSAQHGNTEAFF; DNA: TGCAGCGCCCAACACGGGAACACTGAAGCTTTCTTT
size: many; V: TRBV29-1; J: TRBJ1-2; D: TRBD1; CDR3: CSVPGTGPGYTF; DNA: TGCAGCGTCCCCGGGACAGGACCTGGCTACACCTTC
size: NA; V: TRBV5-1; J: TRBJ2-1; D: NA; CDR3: CASSLAEGADEQFF; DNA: TGCGCCAGCAGCTTGGCGGAGGGGGCGGATGAGCAGTTCTTC
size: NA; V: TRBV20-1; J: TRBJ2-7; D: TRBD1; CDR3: CSASKSGTGNSYEQYF; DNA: TGCAGTGCTAGTAAATCCGGGACAGGGAACTCCTACGAGCAGTACTTC
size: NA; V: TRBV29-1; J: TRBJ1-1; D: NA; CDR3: CSVADSLNTEAFF; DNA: TGCAGCGTTGCCGACAGTTTGAACACTGAAGCTTTCTTT
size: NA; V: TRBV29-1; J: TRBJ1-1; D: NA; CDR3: CSVSGTLNTEAFF; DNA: TGCAGCGTATCTGGGACACTGAACACTGAAGCTTTCTTT
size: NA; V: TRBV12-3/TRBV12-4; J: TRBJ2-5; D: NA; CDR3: CASSPRGTTQETQYF; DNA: TGTGCCAGCAGCCCTAGGGGGACTACACAAGAGACCCAGTACTTC
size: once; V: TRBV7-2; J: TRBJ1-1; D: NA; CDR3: CASSPKGGTEAFF; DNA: TGTGCCAGCAGCCCTAAGGGGGGCACTGAAGCTTTCTTT
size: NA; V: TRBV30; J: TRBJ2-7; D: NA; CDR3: CAWSGGPQRAYEQYF; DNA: TGTGCCTGGAGTGGAGGACCGCAAAGAGCCTACGAGCAGTACTTC
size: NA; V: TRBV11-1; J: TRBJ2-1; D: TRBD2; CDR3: CASSLDQAGGRDEQFF; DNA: TGTGCCAGCAGCTTAGATCAAGCGGGAGGAAGGGATGAGCAGTTCTTC
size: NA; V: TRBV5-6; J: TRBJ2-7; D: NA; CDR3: CASSLGFGQRDEQYF; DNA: TGTGCCAGCAGCTTGGGTTTCGGACAGCGGGACGAGCAGTACTTC
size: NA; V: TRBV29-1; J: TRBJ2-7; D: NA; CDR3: CSVEDLQGYEQYF; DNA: TGCAGCGTTGAAGATCTTCAGGGTTACGAGCAGTACTTC